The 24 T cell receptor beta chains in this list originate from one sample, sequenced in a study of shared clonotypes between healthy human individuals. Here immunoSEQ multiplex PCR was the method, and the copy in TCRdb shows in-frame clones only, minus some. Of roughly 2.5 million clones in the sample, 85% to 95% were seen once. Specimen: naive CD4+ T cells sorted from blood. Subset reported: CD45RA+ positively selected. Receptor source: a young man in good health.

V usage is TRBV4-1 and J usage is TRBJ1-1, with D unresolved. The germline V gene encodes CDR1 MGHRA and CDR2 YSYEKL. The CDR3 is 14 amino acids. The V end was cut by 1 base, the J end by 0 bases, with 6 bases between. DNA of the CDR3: TGCGCCAGCAGCCAAGGTTGGGTGAACACTGAAGCTTTCTTT. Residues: CASSQGWVNTEAFF.

The CDR3 DNA follows: TGTGCCAGCAGCTTAGCCTCTCAGGGGCTCCGAGGGGGGGCCCAGTACTTC. It translates to CASSLASQGLRGGAQYF. The chain links TRBV11-1 to TRBJ2-5; D perhaps matches TRBD2 (7 bases). Trimming took off 0 bases at V and 9 bases at J, with 23 bases between the two ends. The CDR3 consists of 17 residues. Germline V CDR1 and CDR2: SGHAT, FQDESV (reference sequence).

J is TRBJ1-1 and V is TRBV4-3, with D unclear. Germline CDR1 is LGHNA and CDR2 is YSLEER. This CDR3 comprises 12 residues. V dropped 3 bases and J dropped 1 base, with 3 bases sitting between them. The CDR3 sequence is CASSHQNTEAFF. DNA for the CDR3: TGCGCCAGCAGCCATCAGAACACTGAAGCTTTCTTT.

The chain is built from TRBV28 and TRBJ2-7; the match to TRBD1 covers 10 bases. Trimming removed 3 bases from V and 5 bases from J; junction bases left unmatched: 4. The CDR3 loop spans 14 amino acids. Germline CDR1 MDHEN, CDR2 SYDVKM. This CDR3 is CASSFVDRGNEQYF. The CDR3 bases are TGTGCCAGCAGTTTTGTGGACAGGGGGAACGAGCAGTACTTC.

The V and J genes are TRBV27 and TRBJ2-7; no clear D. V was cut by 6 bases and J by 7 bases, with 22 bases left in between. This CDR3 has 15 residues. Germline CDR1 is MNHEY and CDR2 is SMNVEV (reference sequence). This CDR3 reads CASSSSWARVGEQYF. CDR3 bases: TGTGCCAGCAGCTCCTCATGGGCCCGGGTAGGTGAGCAGTACTTC.

The CDR3: CATTPGEKLFF. The CDR3 DNA reads as TGTGCCACCACCCCAGGGGAAAAACTGTTTTTT. The V call is TRBV10-3, the J call TRBJ1-4; perhaps TRBD1 as D (5 bases). Trimming shortened V by 10 bases and J by 8 bases, and 11 bases separated the two germline ends. Germline CDR1 is ENHRY and CDR2 is SYGVKD. The CDR3 is made up of 11 amino acids.

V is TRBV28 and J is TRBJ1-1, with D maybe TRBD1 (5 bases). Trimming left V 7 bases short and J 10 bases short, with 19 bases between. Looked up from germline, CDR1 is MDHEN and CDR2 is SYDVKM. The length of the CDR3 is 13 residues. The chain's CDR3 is CASMGRETGGAFF. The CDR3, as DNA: TGTGCCAGCATGGGCAGGGAAACTGGGGGAGCTTTCTTT.

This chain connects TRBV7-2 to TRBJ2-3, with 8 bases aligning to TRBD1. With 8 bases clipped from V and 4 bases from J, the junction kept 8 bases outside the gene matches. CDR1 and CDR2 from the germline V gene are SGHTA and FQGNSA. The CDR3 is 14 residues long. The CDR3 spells CASQQDRAADTQYF. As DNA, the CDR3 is TGTGCCAGCCAACAGGACAGGGCGGCAGATACGCAGTATTTT.

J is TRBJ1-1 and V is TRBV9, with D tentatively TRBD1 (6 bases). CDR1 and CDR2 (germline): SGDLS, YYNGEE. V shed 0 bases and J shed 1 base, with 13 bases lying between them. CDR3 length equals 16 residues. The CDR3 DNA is TGTGCCAGCAGCGTAGCTCCGGGACAAAAGAACACTGAAGCTTTCTTT. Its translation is CASSVAPGQKNTEAFF.

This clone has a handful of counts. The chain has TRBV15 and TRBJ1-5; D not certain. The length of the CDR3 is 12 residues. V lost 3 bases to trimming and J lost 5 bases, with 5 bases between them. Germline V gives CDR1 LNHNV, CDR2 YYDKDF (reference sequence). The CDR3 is CATSSEHQPQHF. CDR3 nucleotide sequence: TGTGCCACCAGCAGTGAGCATCAGCCCCAGCATTTT.

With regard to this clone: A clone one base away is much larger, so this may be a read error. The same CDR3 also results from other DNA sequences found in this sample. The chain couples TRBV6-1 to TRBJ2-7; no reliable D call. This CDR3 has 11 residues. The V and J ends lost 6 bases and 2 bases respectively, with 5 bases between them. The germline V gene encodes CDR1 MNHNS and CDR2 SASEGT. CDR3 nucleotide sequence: TGTGCCAGCAGCTCAGCCTACGAGCAGTACTTC. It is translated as CASSSAYEQYF.

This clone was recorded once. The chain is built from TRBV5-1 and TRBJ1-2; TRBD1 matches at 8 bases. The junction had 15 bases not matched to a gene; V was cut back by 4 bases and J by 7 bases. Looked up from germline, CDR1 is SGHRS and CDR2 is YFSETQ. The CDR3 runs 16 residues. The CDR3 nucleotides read TGCGCCAGCAGCCCGGCCCAGGACAGGGTACTTCTTGGCTACACCTTC. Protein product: CASSPAQDRVLLGYTF.

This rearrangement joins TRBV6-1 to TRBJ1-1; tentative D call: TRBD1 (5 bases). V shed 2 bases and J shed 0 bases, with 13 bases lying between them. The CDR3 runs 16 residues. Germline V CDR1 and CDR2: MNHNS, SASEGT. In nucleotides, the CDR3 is TGTGCCAGCAGTGAAAGGGGACGGACTTTGAACACTGAAGCTTTCTTT. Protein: CASSERGRTLNTEAFF.

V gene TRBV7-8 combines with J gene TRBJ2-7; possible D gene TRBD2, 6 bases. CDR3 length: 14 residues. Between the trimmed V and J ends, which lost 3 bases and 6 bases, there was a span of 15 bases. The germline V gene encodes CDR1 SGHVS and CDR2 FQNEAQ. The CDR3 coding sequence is TGTGCCAGCAGCTTGTTTAAAATGGGGGGCGAGCAGTACTTC. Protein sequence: CASSLFKMGGEQYF. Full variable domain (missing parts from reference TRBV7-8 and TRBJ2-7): GAGVSQSPRYKVAKRGQDVALRCDPISGHVSLFWYQQALGQGPEFLTYFQNEAQLDKSGLPSDRFFAERPEGSVSTLKIQRTQQEDSAVYLCASSLFKMGGEQYFGPGTRLTVT.

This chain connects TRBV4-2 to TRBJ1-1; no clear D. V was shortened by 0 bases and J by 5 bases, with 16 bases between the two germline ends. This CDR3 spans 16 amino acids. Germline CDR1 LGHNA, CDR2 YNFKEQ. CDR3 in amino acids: CASSQDTQTPRTEAFF. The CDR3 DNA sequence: TGTGCCAGCAGCCAAGATACCCAGACACCGCGGACTGAAGCTTTCTTT.

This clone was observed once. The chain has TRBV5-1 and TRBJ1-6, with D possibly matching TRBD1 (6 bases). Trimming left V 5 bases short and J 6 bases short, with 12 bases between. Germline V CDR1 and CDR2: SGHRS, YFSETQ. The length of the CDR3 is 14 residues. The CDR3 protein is CASRDTGFNSPLHF. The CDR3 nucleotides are TGCGCCAGCAGGGATACAGGGTTTAATTCACCCCTCCACTTT.

Written as DNA, the CDR3 is TGTGCCAGCAGTGGCAACTCTGAAAAACTGTTTTTT. This codes for CASSGNSEKLFF. This chain connects TRBV25-1 to TRBJ1-4; no definite D call. Germline CDR1 and CDR2: MGHDK and SYGVNS. V gave up 4 bases and J gave up 7 bases, with 7 bases separating them. This CDR3 spans 12 amino acids.

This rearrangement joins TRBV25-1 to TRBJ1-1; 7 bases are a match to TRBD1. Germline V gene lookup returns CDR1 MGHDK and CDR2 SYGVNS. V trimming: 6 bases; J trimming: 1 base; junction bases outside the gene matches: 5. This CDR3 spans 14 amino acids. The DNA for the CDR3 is TGTGCCAGCAGCCTAGGACAGGAGAACACTGAAGCTTTCTTT. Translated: CASSLGQENTEAFF.

The CDR3 coding sequence is TGTGCCAGCAGCCCGGGACAGGGGGCGTTGGGTCAGCCCCAGCATTTT. Protein: CASSPGQGALGQPQHF. The V call is TRBV7-2, the J call TRBJ1-5; 12 bases are a match to TRBD1. V was clipped by 5 bases and J by 6 bases; unmatched bases: 8. The germline gives CDR1 SGHTA, CDR2 FQGNSA. This CDR3 has 16 amino acids.

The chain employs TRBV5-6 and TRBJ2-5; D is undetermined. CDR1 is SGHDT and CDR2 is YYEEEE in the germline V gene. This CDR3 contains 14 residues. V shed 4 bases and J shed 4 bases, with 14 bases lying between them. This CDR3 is CASSGNGVAETQYF. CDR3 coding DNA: TGTGCCAGCAGCGGCAACGGCGTCGCAGAGACCCAGTACTTC. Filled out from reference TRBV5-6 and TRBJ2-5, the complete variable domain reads DAGVTQSPTHLIKTRGQQVTLRCSPKSGHDTVSWYQQALGQGPQFIFQYYEEEERQRGNFPDRFSGHQFPNYSSELNVNALLLGDSALYLCASSGNGVAETQYFGPGTRLLVL.

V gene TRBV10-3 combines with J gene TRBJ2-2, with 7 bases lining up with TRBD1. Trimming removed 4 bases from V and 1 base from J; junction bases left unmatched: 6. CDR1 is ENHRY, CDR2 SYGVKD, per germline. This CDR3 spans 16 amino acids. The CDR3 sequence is CAISGNRGRNTGELFF. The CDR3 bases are TGTGCCATCAGTGGGAACAGGGGCAGGAACACCGGGGAGCTGTTTTTT.

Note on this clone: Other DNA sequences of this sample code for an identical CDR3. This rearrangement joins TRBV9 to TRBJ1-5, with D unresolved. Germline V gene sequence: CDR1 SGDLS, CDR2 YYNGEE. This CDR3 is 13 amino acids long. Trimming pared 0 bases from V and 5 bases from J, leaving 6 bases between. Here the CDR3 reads CASSVGPDQPQHF. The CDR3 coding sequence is TGTGCCAGCAGCGTAGGGCCCGATCAGCCCCAGCATTTT.

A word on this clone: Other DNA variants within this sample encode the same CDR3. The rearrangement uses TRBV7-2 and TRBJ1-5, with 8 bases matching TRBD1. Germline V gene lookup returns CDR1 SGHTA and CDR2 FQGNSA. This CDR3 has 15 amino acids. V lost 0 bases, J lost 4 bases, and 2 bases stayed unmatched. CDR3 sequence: CASSLAGQVNQPQHF. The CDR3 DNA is TGTGCCAGCAGCTTAGCGGGACAGGTGAATCAGCCCCAGCATTTT.

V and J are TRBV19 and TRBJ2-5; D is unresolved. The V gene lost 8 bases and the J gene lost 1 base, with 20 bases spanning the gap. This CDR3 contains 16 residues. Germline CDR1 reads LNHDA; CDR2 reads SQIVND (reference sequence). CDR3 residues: CASSVSHAVTQETQYF. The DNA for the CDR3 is TGTGCCAGTTCGGTATCCCACGCGGTCACCCAAGAGACCCAGTACTTC. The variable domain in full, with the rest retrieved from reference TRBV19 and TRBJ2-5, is DGGITQSPKYLFRKEGQNVTLSCEQNLNHDAMYWYRQDPGQGLRLIYYSQIVNDFQKGDIAEGYSVSREKKESFPLTVTSAQKNPTAFYLCASSVSHAVTQETQYFGPGTRLLVL.